This T cell receptor (beta chain) originates from a study of PD-1 blockade in mismatch repair-deficient tumors. Study summary: Patients had approximately 11 mismatch repair-deficient cancer types, all previously treated and progressing.

This CDR3 region has 13 residues. The V gene's germline CDR1 is MNHNS and CDR2 SASEGT. V was pared by 6 bases and J by 6 bases, with 11 bases between. Mismatch repair deficiency was confirmed in all patients, by PCR or immunohistochemistry. TCR sequencing covered a few patients who responded to pembrolizumab. TCRdb's copy holds only in-frame clones and misses some; the assay was immunoSEQ multiplex PCR. This sample has 15,000 to 20,000 clones, with roughly 80% found just once. General study points: Tumor-resident clones, often absent from pretreatment blood, expanded after pembrolizumab and then contracted.

The table lists this clone with a few counts. Its matching antigen is unknown. The V and J genes are TRBV6-1 and TRBJ2-2; D could derive from TRBD1 or TRBD2 (5 bases each). This TCR derives from an adult with mismatch repair-deficient cancer. Sequenced here: PBMCs, sampled before pembrolizumab treatment. Written as DNA, the CDR3 is TGTGCCAGCAGCGCGAGGGGTCCCGGGGAGCTGTTTTTT. Translating gives CASSARGPGELFF.